This entry lists 2 T cell receptor beta chains sequenced from one sample in a study of naive and memory T cell subsets. TCR cDNA received a 3' ligated oligonucleotide that carried a UMI. Ligated cDNA underwent four rounds of PCR with nested alpha and beta constant region primers and SP2. TCRdb used MiXCR to reprocess the 5' RACE reads, holding one entry per CDR3 protein. The sample records tens of thousands of distinct CDR3 sequences, around 7.3% being singletons. These receptors were obtained from a female donor in good health.

This clonotype occurred a few times. This rearrangement joins TRBV18 to TRBJ1-4; 7 bases match TRBD1. The junction had 8 bases not matched to a gene; V was cut back by 2 bases and J by 2 bases. Germline V CDR1 and CDR2: KGHSH, LQKENI. The CDR3 extends over 17 amino acids. The chain's CDR3 is CASSPTPGGSTNEKLFF. CDR3 in DNA: TGTGCCAGCTCACCAACCCCAGGGGGTTCGACTAATGAAAAACTGTTTTTT.

This clonotype was detected ten times or more. The chain couples TRBV20-1 to TRBJ1-2; perhaps TRBD1 as D (6 bases). Trimming removed 4 bases at V and 7 bases at J, with 13 bases between. Germline V gene sequence: CDR1 DFQATT, CDR2 SNEGSKA (reference sequence). The CDR3 sequence is 12 residues long. CDR3 in DNA: TGCAGTGCTACGAACAGGGAGCCTGGCTACACCTTC. The encoded protein is CSATNREPGYTF.